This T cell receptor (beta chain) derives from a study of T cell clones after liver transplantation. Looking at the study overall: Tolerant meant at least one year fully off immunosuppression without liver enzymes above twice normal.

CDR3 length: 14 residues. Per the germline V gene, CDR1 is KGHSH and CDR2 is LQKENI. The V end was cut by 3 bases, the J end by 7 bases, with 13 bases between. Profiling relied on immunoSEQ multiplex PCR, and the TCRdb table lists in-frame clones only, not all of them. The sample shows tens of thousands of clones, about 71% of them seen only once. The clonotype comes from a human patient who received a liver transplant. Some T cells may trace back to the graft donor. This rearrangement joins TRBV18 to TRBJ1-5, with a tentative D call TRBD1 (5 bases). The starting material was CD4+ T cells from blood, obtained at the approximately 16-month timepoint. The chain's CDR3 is CASSPGTQGQPQHF. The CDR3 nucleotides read TGTGCCAGCTCACCGGGGACGCAGGGCCAGCCCCAGCATTTT.